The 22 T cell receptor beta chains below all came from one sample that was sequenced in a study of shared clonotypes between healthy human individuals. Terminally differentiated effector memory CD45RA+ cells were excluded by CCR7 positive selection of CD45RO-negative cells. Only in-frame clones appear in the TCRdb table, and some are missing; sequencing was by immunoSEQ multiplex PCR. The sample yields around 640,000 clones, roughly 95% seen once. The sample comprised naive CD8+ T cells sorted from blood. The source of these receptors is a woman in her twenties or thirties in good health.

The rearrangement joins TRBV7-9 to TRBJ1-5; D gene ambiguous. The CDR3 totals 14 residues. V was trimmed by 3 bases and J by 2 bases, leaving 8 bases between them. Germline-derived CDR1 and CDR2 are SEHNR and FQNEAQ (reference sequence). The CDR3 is CASSFHNGNQPQHF. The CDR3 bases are TGTGCCAGCAGCTTCCACAATGGCAATCAGCCCCAGCATTTT.

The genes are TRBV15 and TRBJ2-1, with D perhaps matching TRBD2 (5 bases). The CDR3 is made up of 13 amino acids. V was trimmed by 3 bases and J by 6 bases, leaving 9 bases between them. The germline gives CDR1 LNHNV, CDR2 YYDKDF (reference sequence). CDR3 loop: CATSSTGSNEQFF. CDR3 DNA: TGTGCCACCAGCAGTACGGGGTCCAATGAGCAGTTCTTC.

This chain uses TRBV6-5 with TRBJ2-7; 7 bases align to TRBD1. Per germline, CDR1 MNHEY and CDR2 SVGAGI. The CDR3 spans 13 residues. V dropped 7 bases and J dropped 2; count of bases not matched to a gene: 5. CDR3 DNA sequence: TGTGCCAGCACCCCAGGGGGAGCCTACGAGCAGTACTTC. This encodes CASTPGGAYEQYF.

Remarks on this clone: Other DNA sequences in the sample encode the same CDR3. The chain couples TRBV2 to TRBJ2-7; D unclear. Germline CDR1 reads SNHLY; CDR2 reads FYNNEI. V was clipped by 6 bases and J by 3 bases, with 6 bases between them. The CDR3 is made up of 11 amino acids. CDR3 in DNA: TGTGCCAGCAGCCCTAGCTACGAGCAGTACTTC. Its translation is CASSPSYEQYF.

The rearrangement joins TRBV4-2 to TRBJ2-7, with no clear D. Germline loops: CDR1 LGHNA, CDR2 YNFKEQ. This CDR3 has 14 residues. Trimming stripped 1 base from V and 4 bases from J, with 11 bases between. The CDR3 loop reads CASSQAHSVYEQYF. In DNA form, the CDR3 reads TGTGCCAGCAGCCAAGCTCACAGCGTGTACGAGCAGTACTTC.

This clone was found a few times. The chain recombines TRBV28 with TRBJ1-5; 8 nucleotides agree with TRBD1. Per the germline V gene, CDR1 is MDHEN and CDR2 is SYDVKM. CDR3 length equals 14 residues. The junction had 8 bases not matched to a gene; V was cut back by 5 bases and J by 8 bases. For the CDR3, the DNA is TGTGCCAGCAGTGAACCAGGGGGCTCGGAGCCCCAGCATTTT. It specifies CASSEPGGSEPQHF.

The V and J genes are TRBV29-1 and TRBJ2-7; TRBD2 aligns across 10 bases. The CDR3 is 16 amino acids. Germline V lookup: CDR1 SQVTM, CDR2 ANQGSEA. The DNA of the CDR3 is TGCAGAAAGAAGGGGCTAGCGGGAGCCCTCTCCTACGAGCAGTACTTC. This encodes CRKKGLAGALSYEQYF.

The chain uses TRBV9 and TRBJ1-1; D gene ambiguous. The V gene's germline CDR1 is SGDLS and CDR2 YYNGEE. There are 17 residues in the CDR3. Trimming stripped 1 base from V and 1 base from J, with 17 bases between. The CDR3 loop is CASSVMPGSGPNTEAFF. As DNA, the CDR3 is TGTGCCAGCAGCGTAATGCCGGGCTCGGGTCCGAACACTGAAGCTTTCTTT.

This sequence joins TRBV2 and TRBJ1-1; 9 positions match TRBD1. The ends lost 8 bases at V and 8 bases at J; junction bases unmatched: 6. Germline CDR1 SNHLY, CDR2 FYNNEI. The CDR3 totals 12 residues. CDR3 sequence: CASRDRAPEAFF. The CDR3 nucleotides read TGTGCCAGCCGGGACAGGGCTCCCGAAGCTTTCTTT.

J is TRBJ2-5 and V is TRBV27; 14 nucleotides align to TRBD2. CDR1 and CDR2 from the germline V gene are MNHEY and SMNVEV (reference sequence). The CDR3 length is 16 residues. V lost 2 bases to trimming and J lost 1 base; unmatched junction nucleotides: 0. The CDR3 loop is CASSLGTSGGQETQYF. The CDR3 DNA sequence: TGTGCCAGCAGTTTAGGGACTAGCGGGGGCCAAGAGACCCAGTACTTC.

CDR3 in DNA: TGTGCCTGGAGTTCTGTGACTGAAGCTTTCTTT. This codes for CAWSSVTEAFF. The chain employs TRBV30 and TRBJ1-1; D uncertain. Germline-derived CDR1 and CDR2 are GTSNPN and SVGIG (reference sequence). CDR3 length equals 11 residues. The V and J ends lost 2 bases and 5 bases respectively, with 6 bases between them.

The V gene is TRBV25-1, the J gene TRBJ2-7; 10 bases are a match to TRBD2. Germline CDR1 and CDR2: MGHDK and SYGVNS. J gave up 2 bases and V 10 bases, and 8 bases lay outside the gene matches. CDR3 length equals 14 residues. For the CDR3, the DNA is TGTGCCACCATGTCAGCGGGAGGGCCCTACGAGCAGTACTTC. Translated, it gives CATMSAGGPYEQYF.

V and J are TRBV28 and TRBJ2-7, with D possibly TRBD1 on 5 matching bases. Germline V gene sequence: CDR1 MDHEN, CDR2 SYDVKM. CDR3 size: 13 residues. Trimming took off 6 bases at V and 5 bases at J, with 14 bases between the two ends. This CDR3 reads CASSRVGDNEQYF. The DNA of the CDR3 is TGTGCCAGCAGCCGGGTAGGGGATAACGAGCAGTACTTC.

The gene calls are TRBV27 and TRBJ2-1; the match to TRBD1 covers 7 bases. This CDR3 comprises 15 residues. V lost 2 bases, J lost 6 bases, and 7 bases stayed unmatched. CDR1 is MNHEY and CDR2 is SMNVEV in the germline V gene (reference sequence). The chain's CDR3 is CASSLRQGVGNEQFF. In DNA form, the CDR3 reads TGTGCCAGCAGTTTAAGGCAGGGGGTCGGCAATGAGCAGTTCTTC.

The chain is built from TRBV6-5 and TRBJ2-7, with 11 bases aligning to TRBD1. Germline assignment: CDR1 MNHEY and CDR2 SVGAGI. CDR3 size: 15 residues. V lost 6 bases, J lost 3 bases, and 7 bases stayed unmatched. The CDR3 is CASSPGTGGFYEQYF. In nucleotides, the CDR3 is TGTGCCAGCAGCCCTGGGACAGGGGGTTTCTACGAGCAGTACTTC.

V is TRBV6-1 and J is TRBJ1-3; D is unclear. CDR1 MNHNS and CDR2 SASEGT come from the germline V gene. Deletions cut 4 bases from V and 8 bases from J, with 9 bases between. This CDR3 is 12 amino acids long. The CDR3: CASSGLRDTIYF. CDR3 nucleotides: TGTGCCAGCAGTGGTCTTCGGGACACCATATATTTT.

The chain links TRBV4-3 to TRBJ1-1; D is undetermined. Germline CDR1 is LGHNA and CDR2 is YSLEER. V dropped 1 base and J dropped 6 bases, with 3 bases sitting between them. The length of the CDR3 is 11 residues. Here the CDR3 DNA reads TGCGCCAGCAGCCAAGGCCCTGAAGCTTTCTTT. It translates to CASSQGPEAFF.

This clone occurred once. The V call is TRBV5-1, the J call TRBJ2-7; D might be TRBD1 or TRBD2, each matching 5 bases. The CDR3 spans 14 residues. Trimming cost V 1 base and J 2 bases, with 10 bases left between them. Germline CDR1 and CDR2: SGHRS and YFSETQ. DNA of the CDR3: TGCGCCAGCAGCTTGTGGGACCAAGCCTACGAGCAGTACTTC. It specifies CASSLWDQAYEQYF.

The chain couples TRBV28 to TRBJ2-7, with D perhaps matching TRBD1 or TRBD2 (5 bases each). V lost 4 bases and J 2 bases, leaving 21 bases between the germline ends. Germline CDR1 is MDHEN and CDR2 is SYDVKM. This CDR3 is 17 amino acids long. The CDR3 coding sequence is TGTGCCAGCAGTTCAATCGGATGGGGGTCCCTAACCTACGAGCAGTACTTC. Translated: CASSSIGWGSLTYEQYF.

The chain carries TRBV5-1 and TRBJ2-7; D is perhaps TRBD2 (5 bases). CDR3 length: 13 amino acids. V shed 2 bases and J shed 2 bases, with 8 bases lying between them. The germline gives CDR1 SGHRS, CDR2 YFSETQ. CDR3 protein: CASSFTSPYEQYF. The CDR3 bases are TGCGCCAGCAGCTTTACTAGTCCCTACGAGCAGTACTTC.

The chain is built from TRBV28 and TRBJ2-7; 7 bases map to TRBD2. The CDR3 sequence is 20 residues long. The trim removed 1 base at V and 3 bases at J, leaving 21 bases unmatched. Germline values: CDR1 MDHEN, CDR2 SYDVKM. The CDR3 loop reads CASSLSGGAGNRDGYYEQYF. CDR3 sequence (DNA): TGTGCCAGCAGTTTATCGGGGGGAGCGGGGAATCGGGACGGGTACTACGAGCAGTACTTC.

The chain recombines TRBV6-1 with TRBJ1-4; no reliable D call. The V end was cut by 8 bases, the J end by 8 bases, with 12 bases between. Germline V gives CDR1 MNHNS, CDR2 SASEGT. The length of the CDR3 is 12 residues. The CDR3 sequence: CASGPSREKLFF. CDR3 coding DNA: TGTGCCAGCGGACCGTCCCGCGAAAAACTGTTTTTT.